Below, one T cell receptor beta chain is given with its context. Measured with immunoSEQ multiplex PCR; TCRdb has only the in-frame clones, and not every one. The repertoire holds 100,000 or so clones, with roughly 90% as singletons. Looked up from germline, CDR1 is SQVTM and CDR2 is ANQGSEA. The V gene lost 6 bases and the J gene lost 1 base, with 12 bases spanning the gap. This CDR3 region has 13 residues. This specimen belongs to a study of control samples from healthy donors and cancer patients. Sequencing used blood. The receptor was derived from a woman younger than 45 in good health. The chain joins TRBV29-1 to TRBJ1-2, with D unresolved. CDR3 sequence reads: CSVITAGNYGYTF. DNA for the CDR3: TGCAGCGTGATAACGGCTGGTAACTATGGCTACACCTTC.